A single sample is the source of the 30 T cell receptor beta chains below, sequenced in a study of blood T cell repertoires in COVID-19 (TCRdb year 2020). The library relied on the immunoSEQ multiplex PCR assay. Drawn from immuneACCESS, this table holds only the in-frame rearrangements with V and J called that TCRdb kept. Clones are partly lost; checked studies trace under half to an unresolved V gene and leave the rest unexplained. Present in this sample are around 390,000 clones, approximately 87% of which were seen just once. The top ten constitute about 9.4% of the sample. The sample taken for sequencing was PBMCs or T cells enriched from blood (not recorded which). The receptor set was obtained from a woman aged 50 to 60 who had recovered from COVID-19.

Comment on this clone: The junction does not match germline at one end; this may be a read error. The V gene is TRBV12-3 or TRBV12-4, the J gene TRBJ1-2; 7 nucleotides align to TRBD1. This CDR3 is 13 amino acids long. CDR3 in amino acids: CASSLANRGGTAF. As DNA, the CDR3 is TGTGCCAGCAGTTTAGCTAACAGGGGTGGGACTGCCTTC.

The chain combines TRBV5-8 with TRBJ1-1, with 10 bases that match TRBD1. CDR1 and CDR2 (germline): SGHTS, YDEGEE. Trimming took 4 bases from V and 4 from J; bases not matched to a gene: 7. The CDR3 loop spans 15 amino acids. CDR3 sequence (DNA): TGTGCCAGCAGCCCCTCCCGGACAGGGGGCACTGAAGCTTTCTTT. Translated, it gives CASSPSRTGGTEAFF.

The chain's CDR3 is CASSLEAHEQYF. CDR3 sequence (DNA): TGTGCCAGCAGCTTAGAAGCTCACGAGCAGTACTTC. The chain has TRBV13 and TRBJ2-7; the D is unclear. The CDR3 is 12 amino acids. The V gene lost 1 base and the J gene lost 5 bases, with 6 bases spanning the gap. From germline, CDR1 is PRHDT and CDR2 FYEKMQ (reference sequence).

This clone was observed once. The chain has TRBV19 and TRBJ1-5, with TRBD1 identical over 7 bases. CDR1 is LNHDA and CDR2 is SQIVND in the germline V gene (reference sequence). CDR3 length equals 16 residues. The J segment lost 2 bases and the V segment lost 3 bases, leaving 7 bases of the junction unmatched. CDR3 sequence (DNA): TGTGCCAGTAGTATCAACGAGGGGGCTGGCAATCAGCCCCAGCATTTT. Translated: CASSINEGAGNQPQHF.

V usage is TRBV19 and J usage is TRBJ2-2, with D maybe TRBD1 (6 bases). Germline loops: CDR1 LNHDA, CDR2 SQIVND (reference sequence). CDR3 length: 15 amino acids. The V end lost 6 bases, the J end lost 3 bases, and 14 bases lay between the germline ends. CDR3 in amino acids: CASSLGGFDTGELFF. The CDR3 DNA sequence: TGTGCCAGTAGCTTAGGGGGTTTCGACACCGGGGAGCTGTTTTTT.

This clone has ten or more counts. The genes are TRBV7-9 and TRBJ2-5; 12 bases match TRBD2. Germline values: CDR1 SEHNR, CDR2 FQNEAQ (reference sequence). The CDR3 is made up of 18 amino acids. The J segment lost 4 bases and the V segment lost 1 base, leaving 10 bases of the junction unmatched. CDR3 nucleotides: TGTGCCAGCAGCTTAGTCGCCCCTAGCGGGGGGGCAGCAGAGACCCAGTACTTC. Its translation is CASSLVAPSGGAAETQYF.

V and J are TRBV3-1 (or the pseudogene TRBV3-2) and TRBJ2-1, with unresolved D. Germline V lookup: CDR1 LGHDT, CDR2 YNNKEL (reference sequence). The V end was cut by 4 bases, the J end by 7 bases, with 8 bases between. This CDR3 region has 12 residues. CDR3 amino acids: CASSLIANEQFF. The CDR3 nucleotides are TGTGCCAGCAGCCTAATAGCTAATGAGCAGTTCTTC.

V gene TRBV5-5 combines with J gene TRBJ1-1; 10 nucleotides line up with TRBD1. CDR1 SGHKS and CDR2 YYEKEE come from the germline V gene (reference sequence). The CDR3 totals 16 residues. V dropped 5 bases and J dropped 0; count of bases not matched to a gene: 7. The CDR3 reads CASRTGTGAMNTEAFF. DNA of the CDR3: TGTGCCAGCAGAACCGGGACAGGGGCGATGAACACTGAAGCTTTCTTT.

The V call is TRBV5-1, the J call TRBJ1-1, with TRBD1 matching over 8 bases. The ends lost 6 bases at V and 2 bases at J; junction bases unmatched: 9. CDR1 is SGHRS and CDR2 is YFSETQ in the germline V gene. This CDR3 contains 15 residues. The CDR3 loop is CASTRTGPVNTEAFF. The DNA for the CDR3 is TGCGCCAGCACAAGGACAGGGCCCGTAAACACTGAAGCTTTCTTT.

This chain joins TRBV7-9 and TRBJ1-2; 7 nucleotides agree with TRBD1. V lost 3 bases to trimming and J lost 8 bases; unmatched junction nucleotides: 6. From germline, CDR1 is SEHNR and CDR2 FQNEAQ (reference sequence). The CDR3 totals 13 residues. In DNA form, the CDR3 reads TGTGCCAGCAGCTTGGCGGGACAGAAAGGCTACACCTTC. Its protein is CASSLAGQKGYTF.

This chain uses TRBV7-2 with TRBJ2-3; D is possibly TRBD2 (6 bases). Trimming removed 0 bases at V and 6 bases at J, with 13 bases between. Per germline, CDR1 SGHTA and CDR2 FQGNSA. CDR3 length: 15 amino acids. The CDR3 region is CASSLAGTQLDTQYF. The CDR3 DNA is TGTGCCAGCAGCTTAGCAGGGACTCAGTTGGATACGCAGTATTTT.

The chain uses TRBV5-6 and TRBJ1-1; D possibly corresponds to TRBD1 (5 bases). Germline loops: CDR1 SGHDT, CDR2 YYEEEE. CDR3 length equals 15 residues. The ends were cut back, 3 bases at V and 1 base at J, with 13 bases in the middle. The CDR3 DNA is TGTGCCAGCAGCTCGTCGGACACAGGGAACACTGAAGCTTTCTTT. This sequence encodes CASSSSDTGNTEAFF.

This clone was counted once. V gene TRBV7-2 combines with J gene TRBJ1-1, with D tentatively TRBD1 (6 bases). Trimming took off 1 base at V and 6 bases at J, with 12 bases between the two ends. Germline V gene lookup returns CDR1 SGHTA and CDR2 FQGNSA. This CDR3 contains 14 residues. DNA for the CDR3: TGTGCCAGCAGCTTAGATCGGGGGGGCTCTGAAGCTTTCTTT. This sequence encodes CASSLDRGGSEAFF.

J is TRBJ2-1 and V is TRBV7-9, with 8 bases fitting TRBD2. The CDR3 length is 14 residues. Germline CDR1 reads SEHNR; CDR2 reads FQNEAQ (reference sequence). V was pared by 4 bases and J by 6 bases, with 5 bases of the junction left unmatched. In nucleotides, the CDR3 is TGTGCCAGCAGCTCAGGCGGGGGGTCCAATGAGCAGTTCTTC. Translation gives CASSSGGGSNEQFF.

This chain joins TRBV4-2 and TRBJ2-1, with a weak D call TRBD2 (6 bases). V was pared by 1 base and J by 2 bases, with 12 bases between. The CDR3 spans 16 residues. CDR1 and CDR2 (germline): LGHNA, YNFKEQ. The CDR3, as DNA: TGTGCCAGCAGCCAAGGACTCCCGGGGGCCTACAATGAGCAGTTCTTC. It codes for CASSQGLPGAYNEQFF.

The rearrangement links TRBV12-3 or TRBV12-4 to TRBJ1-1; D ambiguous. V was shortened by 2 bases and J by 3 bases, with 7 bases between the two germline ends. The CDR3 runs to 13 residues. The CDR3 here is CASSLPFHTEAFF. CDR3 bases: TGTGCCAGCAGTTTACCCTTCCACACTGAAGCTTTCTTT.

V is TRBV19 and J is TRBJ1-2; 8 positions agree with TRBD1. The CDR3 extends over 15 amino acids. V shed 6 bases, J shed 3 bases, and the junction held 9 bases outside the gene matches. The germline CDR1 and CDR2 sequences are LNHDA and SQIVND (reference sequence). The CDR3: CASRPDRGNDYGYTF. The CDR3 region has the DNA TGTGCCAGTAGGCCCGACAGGGGCAACGACTATGGCTACACCTTC. The full variable domain, completed using reference TRBV19 and TRBJ1-2, is DGGITQSPKYLFRKEGQNVTLSCEQNLNHDAMYWYRQDPGQGLRLIYYSQIVNDFQKGDIAEGYSVSREKKESFPLTVTSAQKNPTAFYLCASRPDRGNDYGYTFGSGTRLTVV.

The rearrangement joins TRBV9 to TRBJ1-5, with unresolved D. Germline V CDR1 and CDR2: SGDLS, YYNGEE. CDR3 size: 14 residues. The V and J ends lost 0 bases and 7 bases respectively, with 11 bases between them. CDR3 nucleotides: TGTGCCAGCAGCGTAGATGTGAAGGAGCAGCCCCAGCATTTT. This encodes CASSVDVKEQPQHF.

On this clone itself: Distinct nucleotide sequences in the sample also encode this CDR3. This chain links TRBV29-1 with TRBJ1-2; unclear D gene. Per the germline V gene, CDR1 is SQVTM and CDR2 is ANQGSEA. The CDR3 is 10 residues long. Trimming removed 3 bases at V and 4 bases at J, with 3 bases between. In DNA form, the CDR3 reads TGCAGCGTTGACTCCTATGGCTACACCTTC. It specifies CSVDSYGYTF.

The rearrangement joins TRBV9 to TRBJ2-1; D is possibly TRBD2 (6 bases). CDR1 is SGDLS, CDR2 YYNGEE, per germline. Deletions cut 3 bases from V and 4 bases from J, with 11 bases between. The CDR3 has 14 residues. DNA for the CDR3: TGTGCCAGCAGCGATCGCGGGACTTACAATGAGCAGTTCTTC. Amino acid sequence: CASSDRGTYNEQFF.

The sample holds a few counts of this clone. The chain carries TRBV30 and TRBJ1-6; 9 bases fit TRBD1. The CDR3 runs 15 residues. Per the germline V gene, CDR1 is GTSNPN and CDR2 is SVGIG (reference sequence). V lost 0 bases, J lost 9 bases, and 6 bases stayed unmatched. The CDR3 reads CAWSVRGQGISPLHF. The CDR3 DNA reads as TGTGCCTGGAGTGTACGCGGACAGGGGATTTCACCCCTCCACTTT.

The chain links TRBV27 to TRBJ1-5, with TRBD1 identical over 9 bases. Germline lookup yields CDR1 MNHEY and CDR2 SMNVEV (reference sequence). Losses at the gene ends were 6 bases for V and 8 bases for J; bases not matched to a gene: 14. The CDR3 totals 16 residues. The CDR3 protein is CASRPESGTGFEPQHF. CDR3 DNA: TGTGCCAGCAGACCCGAATCCGGGACAGGGTTTGAGCCCCAGCATTTT.

This clone was seen only once. The rearrangement uses TRBV30 and TRBJ1-2; D is unclear. Germline V gene sequence: CDR1 GTSNPN, CDR2 SVGIG (reference sequence). V lost 4 bases to trimming and J lost 6 bases, with 18 bases between them. The CDR3 sequence is 14 residues long. The CDR3 loop reads CAWTSYSVVHGYTF. CDR3 bases: TGTGCCTGGACGAGCTATTCGGTCGTCCATGGCTACACCTTC.

The genes are TRBV15 and TRBJ1-5; the match to TRBD1 covers 9 bases. Looked up from germline, CDR1 is LNHNV and CDR2 is YYDKDF (reference sequence). There are 16 residues in the CDR3. Trimming at V came to 5 bases and at J to 5 bases, leaving 10 bases not matched to a gene. The CDR3 DNA is TGTGCCACCAGCCGGAGGTCCGGGACAGGGTATCAGCCCCAGCATTTT. Its translation is CATSRRSGTGYQPQHF.

The rearrangement uses TRBV12-3 or TRBV12-4 and TRBJ1-2, with no clear D. This CDR3 comprises 13 residues. Between the trimmed V and J ends, which lost 5 bases and 5 bases, there was a span of 12 bases. CDR3 bases: TGTGCCAGCAGTGTAGAGGAGTTGTATGGCTACACCTTC. This encodes CASSVEELYGYTF.

The CDR3 DNA reads as TGCGCCAGCAGCTTGGTGGGACAGGGGGATGATGGTCGGTACACCTTC. It translates to CASSLVGQGDDGRYTF. The rearrangement joins TRBV5-1 to TRBJ1-2; TRBD1 aligns across 11 bases. This CDR3 is built from 16 residues. CDR1 SGHRS and CDR2 YFSETQ come from the germline V gene. After removal of 0 bases from V and 11 bases from J, the junction contained 12 bases not matched to a gene. The full variable domain, with the rest looked up from reference TRBV5-1 and TRBJ1-2, is KAGVTQTPRYLIKTRGQQVTLSCSPISGHRSVSWYQQTPGQGLQFLFEYFSETQRNKGNFPGRFSGRQFSNSRSEMNVSTLELGDSALYLCASSLVGQGDDGRYTFGSGTRLTVV.

The gene calls are TRBV28 and TRBJ1-6; 8 nucleotides agree with TRBD1. V gave up 6 bases and J gave up 9 bases; unmatched junction bases: 13. This CDR3 contains 16 residues. CDR1 MDHEN and CDR2 SYDVKM come from the germline V gene. In DNA form, the CDR3 reads TGTGCCAGCAGCTTTTCGTTCGGACAGGGATTTTCACCCCTCCACTTT. Its translation is CASSFSFGQGFSPLHF.

The chain joins TRBV24-1 to TRBJ1-1; the D is unclear. Germline V CDR1 and CDR2: KGHDR, SFDVKD. V was shortened by 0 bases and J by 4 bases, with 35 bases between the two germline ends. The CDR3 is 23 amino acids. The CDR3 DNA reads TGTGCCACCAGTGATTTGCACAGTGCTTCTTGGCCACCTGCTCCCAAGGCGGGCACTGAAGCTTTCTTT. Protein sequence: CATSDLHSASWPPAPKAGTEAFF.

This chain joins TRBV6-1 and TRBJ1-2; TRBD1 agrees at 7 bases. Germline V gene lookup returns CDR1 MNHNS and CDR2 SASEGT. Trimming took 2 bases from V and 7 from J; bases not matched to a gene: 7. The CDR3 runs to 14 residues. The CDR3 nucleotides are TGTGCCAGCAGTGAACAAGACAGGGTTGGTGGCTACACCTTC. This sequence encodes CASSEQDRVGGYTF.

The chain links TRBV5-1 to TRBJ2-2, with D possibly TRBD1 on 6 matching bases. Per the germline V gene, CDR1 is SGHRS and CDR2 is YFSETQ. V lost 3 bases and J 5 bases, leaving 11 bases between the germline ends. The CDR3 runs 14 residues. The chain's CDR3 is CASSSRTDTGELFF. The CDR3 DNA reads TGCGCCAGCAGCTCCCGGACAGATACCGGGGAGCTGTTTTTT.